This T cell receptor (beta chain) stems from a study of blood T cell repertoires in COVID-19 (dated by TCRdb to 2020 to 2021). Regarding the study in general: Samples from collaborators originated in the United States, Italy and Spain and spanned both the acute and convalescent phases of COVID-19. The material from the prospective study consisted of cDNA or gDNA derived from T cells, B-cell-depleted T cells, or PBMCs. Deeply sampled blood TCRbeta repertoires from subjects exposed to, actively infected with, or recovered from COVID-19 were included in the dataset. The repertoires were released in a freely available public database intended as a resource for research on the immune response to SARS-CoV-2. Samples were obtained from the ongoing ImmuneRACE study (first 160 participants) and from 1,254 subjects provided by 6 global collaborators. Nearly every sample came with metadata listing a de-identified subject ID, COVID-19 status, age in years and sex. Where HLA class I and class II types were available, the types were taken from metadata supplied by the sample provider, not from assay-based typing.

Turning to this clone: The antigen it recognizes is unknown. Within one base of it there is no much larger clone, and no base qualities were kept.

Results the study describes overall, beyond this receptor: The quantity of clinical and demographic metadata differed by source and by participant and was supplied without curation.

The collaborating institutions used their own protocols to collect whole blood in K2EDTA tubes. For TCRbeta analysis, collaborator samples were shipped as frozen whole blood, as isolated PBMCs, or as DNA extracted from either sample type. The immunoSEQ Assay, a bias-controlled multiplex PCR, was used to amplify TCRbeta CDR3 regions from genomic DNA. The study's own analysis went as follows. The number of nucleated cells in each sample was estimated by amplification of reference gene primers within the assay. To quantify the absolute abundance of each unique TCRbeta CDR3 rearrangement, sequence reads were collapsed and filtered. Productive Simpson clonality was computed per sample as the square root of Simpson's diversity index over productive rearrangements. The source is immuneACCESS, and TCRdb retained only in-frame sequences with V and J called. Part of the clones is not carried over; for the studies checked, unresolved V genes explain less than half of this, and the remainder is unexplained. V and J calls and clone size come straight from that table; D and trimming were deduced from the DNA. This sample has roughly 20,000 clones in its table, and roughly 91% of those were observed once. 5.2% of the sample rests with the top ten.

V is reduced by 3 bases and J by 7 bases, leaving a spacing of 10 bases between them. The CDR3 goes from the cysteine to the phenylalanine over 14 residues. Left in the record is the CDR3 DNA by itself, 42 bases read in frame from the first base. The CDR1 and CDR2 encoded by the germline V gene (reference sequence) are MNHEY and SMNVEV. Sequences were obtained from peripheral blood. The sequence derives from a human donor in a cohort sampled during active COVID-19. The chain couples TRBV27 to TRBJ1-6; TRBD1 is a weak D gene call, 6 bases matching. The CDR3 protein is CASSFPGQNSPLHF. The sequenced DNA is TGTGCCAGCAGTTTCCCCGGACAGAATTCACCCCTCCACTTT.